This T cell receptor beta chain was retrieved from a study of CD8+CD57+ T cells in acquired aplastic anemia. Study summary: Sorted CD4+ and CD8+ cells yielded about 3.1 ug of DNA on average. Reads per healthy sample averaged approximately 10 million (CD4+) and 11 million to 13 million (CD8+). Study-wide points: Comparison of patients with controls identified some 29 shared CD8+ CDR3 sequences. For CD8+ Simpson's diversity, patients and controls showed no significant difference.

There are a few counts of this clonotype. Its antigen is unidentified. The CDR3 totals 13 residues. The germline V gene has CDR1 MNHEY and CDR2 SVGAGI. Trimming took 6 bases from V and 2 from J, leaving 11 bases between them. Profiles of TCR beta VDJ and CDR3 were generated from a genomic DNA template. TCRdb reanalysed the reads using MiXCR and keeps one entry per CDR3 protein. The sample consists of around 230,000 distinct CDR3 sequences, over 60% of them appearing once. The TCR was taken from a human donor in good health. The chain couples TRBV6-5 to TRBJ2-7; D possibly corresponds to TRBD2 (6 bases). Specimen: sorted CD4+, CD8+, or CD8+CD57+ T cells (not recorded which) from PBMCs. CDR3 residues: CASRSSVTYEQYF. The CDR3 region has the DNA TGTGCCAGCAGGTCTAGCGTAACCTACGAGCAGTACTTC.